This TCR beta chain originates from a study of T cells in Graves' hyperthyroidism and ophthalmopathy. Per the germline V gene, CDR1 is MDHEN and CDR2 is SYDVKM. CDR3 size: 18 residues. Trimming took 5 bases from V and 0 from J, leaving 22 bases between them. Findings and limits, study-wide: Most thyroid-expanded clonotypes above 0.001 were also found in blood.

Pregnant or lactating patients were excluded, as were those with uncontrolled infection or other autoimmune disease. Clinical symptoms, serum thyroxine, TRAb, thyroid ultrasound and orbital computed tomography established diagnosis. This clonotype was observed at least ten times. Its antigen is unknown. Using RNA transcripts as the source, TCR beta CDR3 regions were amplified. TCR CDR3 underwent first-round RT-PCR with the HTBI primer set. Via MiXCR, TCRdb re-called the multiplex PCR reads, giving one row per CDR3 protein. This sample has nearly 600,000 distinct CDR3 sequences, with approximately 15% found just once.

The TCR sequence derives from a woman in her twenties or thirties with Graves' hyperthyroidism that later progressed to Graves' ophthalmopathy. Sequencing was performed on blood. The chain is built from TRBV28 and TRBJ1-2; a weak D match, TRBD1 (6 bases). The chain's CDR3 is CASSPPGGQGRANYGYTF. The CDR3 DNA reads TGTGCCAGCAGTCCCCCTGGAGGGCAGGGGAGGGCTAACTATGGCTACACCTTC.